Listed here is a single TCR beta chain. Its cognate antigen is unknown. The CDR3 has 15 amino acids. V shed 5 bases, J shed 0 bases, and the junction held 6 bases outside the gene matches. Germline loops: CDR1 MNHEY, CDR2 SVGAGI. This sample stems from a study of T-cell memory formation after mild COVID-19. TCRdb re-called the 5' RACE reads with MiXCR, one entry per CDR3 protein. The sample includes under 650,000 distinct CDR3 sequences, about a sixth seen only once; the top ten take around 11%. Study-wide results and limits: CD4/CD8 balance held among clones contracting day 15 to 85, and later expanders leaned CD4+. Mainly in CM and EM were contracting CD4+ clones; CD8+ were in EMRA. Confirmation of SARS-CoV-2 specificity was lacking for second-wave clones peaking day 37.

This sequence joins TRBV6-5 and TRBJ2-7; 8 positions match TRBD2. Sequenced input: PBMCs or a T cell subset sorted from them (not recorded which). This receptor was identified in an adult woman who had mild COVID-19 (a few samples of this study predate the infection). Cell type and time point are not known. As DNA, the CDR3 is TGTGCCAGCAGTCCAATAGCGGGAAGCTCCTACGAGCAGTACTTC. It encodes CASSPIAGSSYEQYF.